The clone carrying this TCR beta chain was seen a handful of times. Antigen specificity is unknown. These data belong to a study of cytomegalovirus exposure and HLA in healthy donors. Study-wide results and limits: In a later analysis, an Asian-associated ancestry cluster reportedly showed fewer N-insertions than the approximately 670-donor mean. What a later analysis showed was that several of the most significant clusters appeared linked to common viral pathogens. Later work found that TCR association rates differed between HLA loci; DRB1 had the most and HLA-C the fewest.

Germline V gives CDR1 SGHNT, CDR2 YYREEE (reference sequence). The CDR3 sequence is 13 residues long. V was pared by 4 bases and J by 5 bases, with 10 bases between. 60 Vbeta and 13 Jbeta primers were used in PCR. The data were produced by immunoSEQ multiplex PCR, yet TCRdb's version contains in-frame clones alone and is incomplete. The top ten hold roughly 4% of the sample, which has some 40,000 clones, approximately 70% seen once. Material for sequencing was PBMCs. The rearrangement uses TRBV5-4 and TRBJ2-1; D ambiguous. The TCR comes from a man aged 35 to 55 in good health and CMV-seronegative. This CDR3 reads CASSPTRNNEQFF. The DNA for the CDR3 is TGTGCCAGCAGCCCAACCAGGAACAATGAGCAGTTCTTC. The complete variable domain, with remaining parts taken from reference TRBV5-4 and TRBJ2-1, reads ETGVTQSPTHLIKTRGQQVTLRCSSQSGHNTVSWYQQALGQGPQFIFQYYREEENGRGNFPPRFSGLQFPNYSSELNVNALELDDSALYLCASSPTRNNEQFFGPGTRLTVL.